This T cell receptor beta chain derives from a study of identical twins' blood T cells. TCRdb passed the 5' RACE reads through MiXCR, listing each CDR3 protein once. The sample includes 350,000 to 400,000 distinct CDR3 sequences, over 25% seen only once; the top ten take about 6%. There are 15 residues in the CDR3. Trimming at V came to 7 bases and at J to 0 bases, leaving 6 bases not matched to a gene. The germline V gene has CDR1 SGHTA and CDR2 FQGNSA. Sequencing was performed on PBMCs. The J gene is TRBJ2-1, the V gene TRBV7-2; 7 nucleotides match TRBD2. This receptor was taken from a woman aged 18 to 50 in good health. CDR3: CASMLAVSSYNEQFF. The CDR3, as DNA: TGTGCCAGCATGCTAGCGGTTAGCTCCTACAATGAGCAGTTCTTC.